A selection of T cell receptor beta chains follows, all from one sample in a study of blood T cell repertoires in COVID-19. Generated by immunoSEQ multiplex PCR, the TCRdb table keeps only in-frame clones and is missing some. The repertoire holds about 320,000 clones, with 90% to 95% as singletons. What was sequenced was PBMCs or T cells enriched from blood (not recorded which). The receptors here all came from a woman in her twenties or thirties who had been exposed to COVID-19. CDR3s include the opening cysteine and the closing phenylalanine or tryptophan. Each record gives: clone size, J gene, CDR3 length, D gene, V gene, CDR3 DNA, CDR3 protein. D genes are given only for firm matches. Part of the rows lack a size; the others show once, few, many or a class for expanded clones.

few | TRBJ2-1 | 17 | TRBD2 | TRBV15 | TGTGCCACCAGCAGAGATGTAGTAGCTAGCGGGGTCAATGAGCAGTTCTTC | CATSRDVVASGVNEQFF
. | TRBJ1-2 | 14 | . | TRBV7-9 | TGTGCCAGCAGCTTAGGGGGCGGGGACTATGGCTACACCTTC | CASSLGGGDYGYTF
once | TRBJ1-4 | 15 | TRBD1 | TRBV3-1/TRBV3-2 | TGTGCCAGCACCCCCGGACAGGCAACTAATGAAAAACTGTTTTTT | CASTPGQATNEKLFF
. | TRBJ2-1 | 12 | . | TRBV5-1 | TGCGCCAGCAGCTTCTTTAACAATGAGCAGTTCTTC | CASSFFNNEQFF
once | TRBJ2-7 | 15 | . | TRBV19 | TGTGCCAGTAGTAGCCTACAGGGATTCGCCTACGAGCAGTACTTC | CASSSLQGFAYEQYF
once | TRBJ2-3 | 16 | TRBD2 | TRBV11-2 | TGTGCCAGCAGCCTCCTTCGGGGGGGGACCACAGATACGCAGTATTTT | CASSLLRGGTTDTQYF
. | TRBJ1-6 | 17 | . | TRBV5-1 | TGCGCCAGCAGCTTGGCGTCAGGGGCGAGAGGGAATTCACCCCTCCACTTT | CASSLASGARGNSPLHF
. | TRBJ2-3 | 17 | TRBD2 | TRBV27 | TGTGCCAGCAGGGAGACTAGCGGGGGAACTAGCACAGATACGCAGTATTTT | CASRETSGGTSTDTQYF
. | TRBJ2-5 | 11 | . | TRBV5-1 | TGCGCCAGCAAGGAGAGCTCGACCCAGTACTTC | CASKESSTQYF
. | TRBJ1-2 | 14 | . | TRBV3-1/TRBV3-2 | TGTGCCAGCAGCCAAGTGGCAAAGGGGTGTGGCTACACCTTC | CASSQVAKGCGYTF
. | TRBJ2-3 | 13 | . | TRBV12-3/TRBV12-4 | TGTGCCAGCAGCCGGTTAGTGTCCGATACGCAGTATTTT | CASSRLVSDTQYF
few | TRBJ1-2 | 15 | . | TRBV19 | TGTGCCAGTAGTATAGGCAGGGGTCTCGACTATGGCTACACCTTC | CASSIGRGLDYGYTF
. | TRBJ2-3 | 14 | TRBD1 | TRBV15 | TGTGCCACCAAGTTAGGGGGCTTAACAGATACGCAGTATTTT | CATKLGGLTDTQYF
. | TRBJ2-7 | 20 | . | TRBV6-2/TRBV6-3 | TGTGCCAGCAGTTACTCGACCGGAGTGGAGGGGACTCCCATATCCTACGAGCAGTACTTC | CASSYSTGVEGTPISYEQYF
. | TRBJ2-5 | 17 | TRBD1 | TRBV7-6 | TGTGCCAGCAGCTTATCGGGGGCGGCAGGGGGCGAGGAGACCCAGTACTTC | CASSLSGAAGGEETQYF
. | TRBJ1-3 | 17 | . | TRBV14 | TGTGCCAGCAGCCAAGATGTCGGCAGGGGCTTTGGAAACACCATATATTTT | CASSQDVGRGFGNTIYF
. | TRBJ2-4 | 16 | . | TRBV19 | TGTGCCAGTAGTATAAATACAGTGGGGCCGTTGCGTATTCAGTACTTC | CASSINTVGPLRIQYF
. | TRBJ2-3 | 15 | . | TRBV5-6 | TGTGCCAGCAGCTTGCCAGGGATAGGGGGAGATACGCAGTATTTT | CASSLPGIGGDTQYF
. | TRBJ2-7 | 14 | . | TRBV16 | TGTGCCAGCAGCCAATTAAAACAAGCCTACGAGCAGTACTTC | CASSQLKQAYEQYF
. | TRBJ1-5 | 15 | TRBD1 | TRBV19 | TGTGCCAGTAGTGTCAACAGGGGCGGCAATCAGCCCCAGCATTTT | CASSVNRGGNQPQHF
. | TRBJ1-2 | 14 | . | TRBV6-1 | TGTGCCAGCAGTGAAGCGGCTTGGAGGGTGGGCTACACCTTC | CASSEAAWRVGYTF
. | TRBJ1-2 | 14 | . | TRBV7-8 | TGTGCCAGCAGCCCCCAGGGTTCGGGCTATGGCTACACCTTC | CASSPQGSGYGYTF
. | TRBJ1-2 | 15 | . | TRBV3-1/TRBV3-2 | TGTGCCAGCAGCCAGCTCCAGGGGATAGACTATGGCTACACCTTC | CASSQLQGIDYGYTF
. | TRBJ2-1 | 16 | . | TRBV7-6 | TGTGCCAGCAGTACGGTGGTAGATACTACCTACAATGAGCAGTTCTTC | CASSTVVDTTYNEQFF
. | TRBJ2-5 | 16 | . | TRBV15 | TGTGCCACCAGCAGAGGCGGACACTCAGTGGGAGAGACCCAGTACTTC | CATSRGGHSVGETQYF
few | TRBJ1-2 | 15 | TRBD1 | TRBV3-1/TRBV3-2 | TGTGCCAGCAGAAACCGGGACAGGGGTAACTATGGCTACACCTTC | CASRNRDRGNYGYTF